This T cell receptor (beta chain) appears in the sequencing data of a study of T-cell memory formation after mild COVID-19 (dated by TCRdb to the early 2020s). At the level of the whole study: TCR sequence clusters from the two donors were found to be largely donor specific. In a couple of donors, T-cell clones that expanded and contracted after mild COVID-19 were followed by sequencing TCRalpha and TCRbeta repertoires longitudinally. The cohort was made up of two young adult volunteers, one female and one male, who were previously healthy.

On the study overall, not on this receptor specifically: From day 15 to 85, contracting clones showed balanced CD4/CD8 phenotypes, whereas a second wave of clones that expanded from day 15 to 37 leaned towards CD4+. Only a couple of mild cases were covered in the study, and larger cohorts including severe cases with pre-infection samples were considered necessary. Contracting CD4+ clones appeared mostly in the CM and EM memory subsets, whereas CD8+ clones were enriched in EMRA. Some responding clones were detected in pre-infection memory, suggesting pre-existing cross-reactive memory T cells joined the SARS-CoV-2 response. SARS-CoV-2 specificity was not confirmed for the second-wave clones peaking on day 37.

Trimming takes 3 bases off V and 5 bases off J; junction bases not matched to a gene: 5. For CDR1 and CDR2, the germline V gene lists SGHTA and FQGTGA. From the cysteine up to the phenylalanine, the CDR3 has a length of 15 residues. Just the 45-base CDR3 DNA is kept, in frame starting at base 1. Ficoll-Paque density gradient centrifugation was the method used to isolate PBMCs. For sequencing, an Illumina NovaSeq 6000 was employed. Using 5'RACE with constant-segment primers, TCRalpha and TCRbeta cDNA libraries were constructed, with sample barcodes and unique molecular identifiers added in the process. RNA was extracted from every sample with Trizol reagent. The libraries were amplified in two PCR steps, and the second step added a second sample barcode and Illumina TruSeq adapters. Sequencing of libraries was performed on an Illumina NovaSeq with 2 x 150 bp paired-end reads. Under the source paper's analysis protocol: Reads were demultiplexed and collapsed into UMI-guided consensus sequences with migec v1.2.7. Using mixcr v2.1.11, UMI consensuses were aligned to TRA and TRB V and J templates and then assembled into clonotypes. A clonotype was counted as expanded or contracted only when both edgeR and NoisET called the clonotype significant, with the noise models trained on biological replicates. For edgeR calls, a false discovery rate-adjusted p below 0.01 and a log2 fold-change threshold of 1 were applied. As an exploratory analysis of dynamics, max-normalized trajectories of the 1000 most abundant clonotypes were examined by PCA with hierarchical clustering. Separately sequenced CD4+ and CD8+ repertoires were used to assign a CD4 or CD8 phenotype to each responding clone. The raw public reads went through TCRdb reprocessing: fastp at Q25, MiXCR clone calling, in-frame beta chains kept. Rows are unified per CDR3 protein, each entry keeping the most common DNA and genes. What appears here as the V and J calls and clone size reflects TCRdb's work, not the paper's. This sample is represented by around 99,000 distinct CDR3 sequences; 14% of them were singletons. The biggest ten clones account for about 39% of the sample.

A remark on this clonotype: Its specific antigen is unknown. Per-base quality was not reported, and no clone a single base away is much larger than it.

In this chain, TRBV7-3 is recombined with TRBJ2-1; TRBD1 matches 9 bases in the middle. The source of this sequence is a man aged 18 to 35 who had mild COVID-19 (a few samples of this study predate the infection). The sample titles of this study are shuffled in the database, so cell type and time point are left out; the donor was told from shared clones. The specimen was PBMCs or a T cell subset sorted from them (not recorded which). The nucleotides are TGTGCCAGCAGCTTGGGACAGGGAAGGGACAATGAGCAGTTCTTC. Its product reads: CASSLGQGRDNEQFF. The CDR3 plus the reference TRBV7-3 and TRBJ2-1 genes for the other parts give the full variable domain: GAGVSQTPSNKVTEKGKYVELRCDPISGHTALYWYRQSLGQGPEFLIYFQGTGAADDSGLPNDRFFAVRPEGSVSTLKIQRTERGDSAVYLCASSLGQGRDNEQFFGPGTRLTVL.